This note documents a single T cell receptor beta chain sequence. Germline V lookup: CDR1 SGHTA, CDR2 FQGNSA. The CDR3 is made up of 12 amino acids. V lost 5 bases, J lost 7 bases, and 4 bases stayed unmatched. The source of the sample is a study of blood T cell repertoires in COVID-19. Some clones are missing from TCRdb's copy, which holds only in-frame ones; the method was immunoSEQ multiplex PCR. The sample records 300,000 to 350,000 clones, roughly 85% being singletons. The clonotype was recovered from a man under 40 who had recovered from COVID-19. V usage is TRBV7-2 and J usage is TRBJ2-5, with 7 bases identical to TRBD1. The sample consisted of PBMCs or T cells enriched from blood (not recorded which). The CDR3 nucleotides are TGTGCCAGCAGCCCACAGGGGAGGACCCAGTACTTC. It translates to CASSPQGRTQYF.